Here is one T cell receptor beta chain with its context. The antigen is undetermined. The sample belongs to a study of shared clonotypes between healthy human individuals. Study outcomes and limitations: Estimated clonotype richness was generally higher in naive than memory subsets.

Germline loops: CDR1 SGHRS, CDR2 YFSETQ. The CDR3 loop spans 8 amino acids. Trimming shortened V by 8 bases and J by 4 bases, and 0 bases separated the two germline ends. The protocol was immunoSEQ multiplex PCR, while the TCRdb copy is restricted to in-frame clones and leaves out a portion. There are over 2 million clones in the sample; just under 95% occur only once, and 0.3% to 0.4% lies in the top ten. This TCR was sampled from a man aged 18 to 35 in good health. Some clones in this sample may be carry-over from other donors' samples. Sequences were obtained from naive CD4+ T cells from PBMCs. Subset in this sample: CD45RA+ positively selected. The rearrangement uses TRBV5-1 and TRBJ2-5; D gene ambiguous. CDR3 amino acids: CARETQYF. The CDR3 bases are TGCGCCAGAGAGACCCAGTACTTC.